One and the same sample provided the 26 T cell receptor beta chains below, sequenced in a study of blood T cell repertoires in COVID-19 (dated by TCRdb to about 2020). The library was produced with the immunoSEQ multiplex PCR assay. The clones in this table, taken by TCRdb from immuneACCESS, are in-frame only. Not every clone is retained; where verified, under half of the shortfall comes from an unresolved V gene, and the cause of the rest is unknown. The sample table contains some 45,000 clones; only one count was recorded for roughly 87% of them. Approximately 15% of the sample is held by the ten biggest clonotypes. Sequencing input: peripheral blood. The receptors here all came from a man aged 55-75 years with active COVID-19.

DNA for the CDR3: TGTGCCAGCCACAGGGGCCCCTCTGGAAACACCATATATTTT. Its translation is CASHRGPSGNTIYF. The chain joins TRBV6-5 to TRBJ1-3, with 7 bases lining up with TRBD1. Germline V lookup: CDR1 MNHEY, CDR2 SVGAGI. V gave up 8 bases and J gave up 0 bases; unmatched junction bases: 4. The CDR3 consists of 14 residues.

This rearrangement joins TRBV19 to TRBJ2-5, with TRBD2 matching over 13 bases. The CDR3 consists of 18 residues. Germline V lookup: CDR1 LNHDA, CDR2 SQIVND (reference sequence). J was trimmed by 6 bases and V by 5 bases; bases with no gene match: 15. The CDR3 DNA follows: TGTGCCAGTAGTCCACGACTAGCGGGGGGCCTGTCCCCGAAGACCCAGTACTTC. Translated, it gives CASSPRLAGGLSPKTQYF.

The CDR3, as DNA: TGTGCCAGCTCTCAAGGGGGCGCGGGGGAGCAGTACTTC. This sequence encodes CASSQGGAGEQYF. The chain employs TRBV7-9 and TRBJ2-7, with TRBD1 as a possible D gene (7 bases). This CDR3 is 13 amino acids long. Germline V gives CDR1 SEHNR, CDR2 FQNEAQ (reference sequence). The V end was cut by 8 bases, the J end by 7 bases, with 18 bases between.

V is TRBV4-1 and J is TRBJ2-5, with 13 positions matching TRBD2. CDR1 and CDR2 (germline): MGHRA, YSYEKL. CDR3 length: 18 residues. V dropped 4 bases and J dropped 2; count of bases not matched to a gene: 10. This CDR3 reads CASSPQTSGGPLQETQYF. CDR3 in DNA: TGCGCCAGCAGCCCCCAGACTAGCGGGGGGCCCTTGCAAGAGACCCAGTACTTC.

The chain couples TRBV19 to TRBJ1-2, with TRBD1 identical over 10 bases. The CDR3 length is 14 residues. With V trimmed by 5 bases and J by 6 bases, 6 bases remained unmatched. In germline, CDR1 is LNHDA, CDR2 SQIVND (reference sequence). Here the CDR3 reads CASSFDRGRDGYTF. The DNA of the CDR3 is TGTGCCAGTAGTTTTGACAGGGGGCGCGATGGCTACACCTTC.

This clone was seen a single time. This chain links TRBV9 with TRBJ1-2; D remains ambiguous. The CDR3 is made up of 14 amino acids. Germline V gene sequence: CDR1 SGDLS, CDR2 YYNGEE. The V and J ends lost 0 bases and 2 bases respectively, with 8 bases between them. The chain's CDR3 is CASSVEPLNYGYTF. CDR3 in DNA: TGTGCCAGCAGCGTAGAGCCCCTAAACTATGGCTACACCTTC.

This chain connects TRBV28 to TRBJ1-3; the D is unclear. This CDR3 contains 15 residues. From germline, CDR1 is MDHEN and CDR2 SYDVKM. Deletions cut 3 bases from V and 0 bases from J, with 9 bases between. The DNA for the CDR3 is TGTGCCAGCAGTTTGGGAGTCAGCTCTGGAAACACCATATATTTT. Its protein product is CASSLGVSSGNTIYF.

The chain uses TRBV12-3 or TRBV12-4 and TRBJ2-1; tentative D call: TRBD1 (6 bases). The length of the CDR3 is 13 residues. The germline V and J ends were trimmed by 8 bases and 2 bases, with 10 bases remaining between them. This CDR3 reads CASGQFTYNEQFF. DNA of the CDR3: TGTGCCAGCGGACAGTTTACCTACAATGAGCAGTTCTTC.

The CDR3 DNA follows: TGTGCCAGCAGCTTTGACAGAAACTATGGCTACACCTTC. Translation: CASSFDRNYGYTF. The chain combines TRBV6-2 or TRBV6-3 with TRBJ1-2; TRBD1 is a possible D gene (5 bases). This CDR3 has 13 amino acids. Per the germline V gene, CDR1 is MNHEY and CDR2 is SVGEGT. V was pared by 6 bases and J by 2 bases, with 10 bases between.

The chain combines TRBV7-2 with TRBJ2-2; 11 bases fit TRBD1. Trimming took 5 bases from V and 6 from J; bases not matched to a gene: 8. Germline CDR1 is SGHTA and CDR2 is FQGNSA. The CDR3 extends over 16 amino acids. CDR3 sequence reads: CASSTWTGGAPGELFF. CDR3 nucleotides: TGTGCCAGCAGCACGTGGACAGGGGGCGCGCCCGGGGAGCTGTTTTTT.

CDR3 in DNA: TGTGCCTGGAGTCTGTACGGCCAAGAGACCCAGTACTTC. It yields the protein CAWSLYGQETQYF. This sequence joins TRBV30 and TRBJ2-5; D is uncertain. The V and J ends lost 2 bases and 1 base respectively, with 8 bases between them. The CDR3 runs to 13 residues. CDR1 is GTSNPN, CDR2 SVGIG, per germline (reference sequence).

In this sample, this clone turned up a few times. The same CDR3 can be traced to other DNA sequences in this sample. V gene TRBV4-1 combines with J gene TRBJ2-7, with a tentative D call TRBD2 (6 bases). Per the germline V gene, CDR1 is MGHRA and CDR2 is YSYEKL. With 1 base removed from V and 2 bases from J, the gap between germline ends came to 9 bases. This CDR3 region has 14 residues. In DNA, the CDR3 is TGCGCCAGCAGCCAAGCGGGAGCTGCCTACGAGCAGTACTTC. The encoded protein is CASSQAGAAYEQYF.

This rearrangement joins TRBV19 to TRBJ2-2; D possibly corresponds to TRBD1 (6 bases). Germline values: CDR1 LNHDA, CDR2 SQIVND (reference sequence). The CDR3 has 15 residues. The V gene lost 3 bases and the J gene lost 5 bases, with 13 bases spanning the gap. CDR3 protein: CASSIVFRGTGELFF. In nucleotides, the CDR3 is TGTGCCAGTAGTATTGTGTTCAGGGGAACCGGGGAGCTGTTTTTT.

The chain has TRBV4-1 and TRBJ2-7; weak D call: TRBD2 (6 bases). Trimming took off 4 bases at V and 5 bases at J, with 15 bases between the two ends. The CDR3 runs to 14 residues. CDR1 is MGHRA, CDR2 YSYEKL, per germline. Here the CDR3 DNA reads TGCGCCAGCAGCCCGCCCGCAGGCGGGGACGAGCAGTACTTC. Translated: CASSPPAGGDEQYF.

This sequence joins TRBV12-3 or TRBV12-4 and TRBJ1-2, with 7 nucleotides matching TRBD1. V dropped 3 bases and J dropped 2; count of bases not matched to a gene: 0. The CDR3 is 13 amino acids. The CDR3 DNA reads TGTGCCAGCAGTTTGGACAGGAACTATGGCTACACCTTC. Translating it yields CASSLDRNYGYTF.

The rearrangement links TRBV3-1 (or the pseudogene TRBV3-2) to TRBJ1-4; a weak D match, TRBD1 (6 bases). This CDR3 has 14 residues. Trimming removed 1 base at V and 5 bases at J, with 8 bases between. The germline CDR1 and CDR2 sequences are LGHDT and YNNKEL (reference sequence). CDR3 amino acids: CASSQGTVNEKLFF. CDR3 coding DNA: TGTGCCAGCAGCCAAGGGACAGTGAATGAAAAACTGTTTTTT.

The chain carries TRBV5-1 and TRBJ2-7; 11 bases agree with TRBD2. Germline trimming cut 6 bases from V and 3 bases from J; bases unmatched to any gene: 5. This CDR3 is 14 amino acids long. Germline loops: CDR1 SGHRS, CDR2 YFSETQ. In DNA form, the CDR3 reads TGCGCCAGCACCCCTAGCGGGAGGTTCTACGAGCAGTACTTC. Its translation: CASTPSGRFYEQYF. The variable domain in full, completed from reference TRBV5-1 and TRBJ2-7, reads KAGVTQTPRYLIKTRGQQVTLSCSPISGHRSVSWYQQTPGQGLQFLFEYFSETQRNKGNFPGRFSGRQFSNSRSEMNVSTLELGDSALYLCASTPSGRFYEQYFGPGTRLTVT.

This clone was found once. V usage is TRBV27 and J usage is TRBJ1-1; D remains unclear. CDR3 length: 14 residues. V dropped 0 bases and J dropped 2 bases, with 7 bases sitting between them. From germline, CDR1 is MNHEY and CDR2 SMNVEV (reference sequence). DNA for the CDR3: TGTGCCAGCAGTTTATCTGCGGATAACACTGAAGCTTTCTTT. Protein sequence: CASSLSADNTEAFF.

This clone was seen once. The chain carries TRBV5-6 and TRBJ2-4; D might be TRBD2 (5 bases). With 3 bases removed from V and 0 bases from J, the gap between germline ends came to 7 bases. This CDR3 spans 14 amino acids. CDR1 is SGHDT and CDR2 is YYEEEE in the germline V gene. CDR3 sequence: CASSSGIAKNIQYF. CDR3 nucleotide sequence: TGTGCCAGCAGCTCCGGGATAGCCAAAAACATTCAGTACTTC.

This rearrangement joins TRBV29-1 to TRBJ1-2; D is ambiguous. V lost 6 bases and J lost 3, with 8 bases in between. Germline assignment: CDR1 SQVTM and CDR2 ANQGSEA. The length of the CDR3 is 11 residues. The CDR3 reads CSVRRDYGYTF. As DNA, the CDR3 is TGCAGCGTAAGGCGGGACTATGGCTACACCTTC.

This chain links TRBV19 with TRBJ1-2, with D hard to call. Between the trimmed V and J ends, which lost 3 bases and 4 bases, there was a span of 12 bases. The germline CDR1 and CDR2 sequences are LNHDA and SQIVND (reference sequence). There are 14 residues in the CDR3. The CDR3 spells CASSINVRSYGYTF. CDR3 DNA: TGTGCCAGTAGTATCAACGTGAGGTCCTATGGCTACACCTTC.

CDR3 in amino acids: CASSLEGGDEKLFF. CDR3 sequence (DNA): TGTGCCAGCAGCTTAGAAGGGGGCGATGAAAAACTGTTTTTT. The V call is TRBV5-4, the J call TRBJ1-4; 7 positions agree with TRBD1. The CDR3 length is 14 residues. Germline-derived CDR1 and CDR2 are SGHNT and YYREEE (reference sequence). V was clipped by 2 bases and J by 6 bases; unmatched bases: 4.

The gene calls are TRBV28 and TRBJ1-5; 10 bases are shared with TRBD1. The germline V gene encodes CDR1 MDHEN and CDR2 SYDVKM. Losses at the gene ends were 2 bases for V and 4 bases for J; bases not matched to a gene: 11. The CDR3 runs to 18 residues. CDR3 sequence: CASSLVVGQGGINQPQHF. The CDR3 DNA reads as TGTGCCAGCAGTTTAGTGGTTGGACAGGGGGGGATAAATCAGCCCCAGCATTTT.

V gene TRBV11-2 combines with J gene TRBJ2-1; a weak D match, TRBD2 (5 bases). This CDR3 spans 14 amino acids. V was cut by 3 bases and J by 0 bases, with 6 bases left in between. Germline values: CDR1 SGHAT, CDR2 FQNNGV. CDR3 amino acids: CASSLGSSYNEQFF. As DNA, the CDR3 is TGTGCCAGCAGCTTGGGGAGCTCCTACAATGAGCAGTTCTTC.

The chain has TRBV6-6 and TRBJ1-5; 7 nucleotides line up with TRBD1. The CDR3 sequence is 15 residues long. V shed 0 bases and J 7 bases; nucleotides not matched to a gene: 6. Germline V gene data show CDR1 as MNHNY and CDR2 as SVGAGI (reference sequence). The CDR3 DNA reads TGTGCCAGCAGTTACTCGAAGGGGGCTGGGCAGCCCCAGCATTTT. Translating it yields CASSYSKGAGQPQHF.

The chain links TRBV2 to TRBJ2-3; perhaps TRBD2 as D (7 bases). CDR1 is SNHLY and CDR2 is FYNNEI in the germline V gene. The V gene lost 4 bases and the J gene lost 3 bases, with 14 bases spanning the gap. This CDR3 has 15 residues. The CDR3 bases are TGTGCCAGCAGTGGGGTTGCGGGGGCTACAGATACGCAGTATTTT. This encodes CASSGVAGATDTQYF.